This note documents a single T cell receptor (beta chain) sequence. This sample was taken from a study of blood T cell repertoires in COVID-19. Original methodology: Amplification with reference gene primers provided the estimates of nucleated cell counts. Measured with immunoSEQ multiplex PCR; TCRdb has only the in-frame clones, and not every one. V, J and clone size derive from that table, while D and trimming were established from the DNA sequence. The sample yields approximately 350,000 clones, roughly four fifths seen once. Looked up from germline, CDR1 is LNHDA and CDR2 is SQIVND (reference sequence). This CDR3 has 14 amino acids. Deletions cut 3 bases from V and 10 bases from J, with 18 bases between. Participant-given clinical history determined each cohort assignment. In Cohort 3, a recovered donor had either two negative PCRs, clearance, or symptom resolution.

The origin of this receptor is a woman in her forties or fifties who had recovered from COVID-19. The sequenced material came from PBMCs or T cells enriched from blood (not recorded which). The V call is TRBV19, the J call TRBJ1-1; D is uncertain. The CDR3 nucleotides read TGTGCCAGTAGTATCGTGACACCCACCCCCAGAGCTTTCTTT. Protein: CASSIVTPTPRAFF.